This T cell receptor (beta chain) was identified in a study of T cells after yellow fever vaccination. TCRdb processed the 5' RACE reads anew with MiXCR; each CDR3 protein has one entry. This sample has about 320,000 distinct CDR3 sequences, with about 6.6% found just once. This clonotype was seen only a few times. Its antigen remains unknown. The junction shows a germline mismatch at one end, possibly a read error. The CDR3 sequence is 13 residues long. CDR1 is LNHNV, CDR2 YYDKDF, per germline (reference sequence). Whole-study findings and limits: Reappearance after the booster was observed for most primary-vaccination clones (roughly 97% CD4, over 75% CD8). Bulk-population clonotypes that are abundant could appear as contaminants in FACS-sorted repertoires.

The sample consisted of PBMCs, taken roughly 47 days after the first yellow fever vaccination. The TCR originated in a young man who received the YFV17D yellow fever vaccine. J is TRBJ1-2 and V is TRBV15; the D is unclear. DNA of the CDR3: TGTGCCACCAGCAGAGGGCAGAACTATGACTACACCTTC. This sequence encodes CATSRGQNYDYTF.